Below, one T cell receptor beta chain is given with its context. This entry belongs to a study of blood T cell repertoires in COVID-19. Study at large: PBMCs, B-cell-depleted T cells, or T cells provided the cDNA or gDNA that made up the material.

The method was immunoSEQ multiplex PCR; TCRdb's version includes in-frame clones alone and lacks a portion of them. Among 280,000 or so clones listed, about 89% were seen once. The CDR3 extends over 15 amino acids. The V gene end was trimmed by 4 bases and the J gene end by 4 bases; junction bases not matched to a gene: 5. CDR1 is MNHEY and CDR2 is SVGEGT in the germline V gene. J is TRBJ2-1 and V is TRBV6-2 or TRBV6-3; TRBD2 aligns across 9 bases. Material: peripheral blood. The receptor's source is a woman aged 60 to 75 with acute or convalescent COVID-19. CDR3 sequence: CASSSTSGRYNEQFF. CDR3 in DNA: TGTGCCAGCAGTTCAACTAGCGGGCGTTACAATGAGCAGTTCTTC.